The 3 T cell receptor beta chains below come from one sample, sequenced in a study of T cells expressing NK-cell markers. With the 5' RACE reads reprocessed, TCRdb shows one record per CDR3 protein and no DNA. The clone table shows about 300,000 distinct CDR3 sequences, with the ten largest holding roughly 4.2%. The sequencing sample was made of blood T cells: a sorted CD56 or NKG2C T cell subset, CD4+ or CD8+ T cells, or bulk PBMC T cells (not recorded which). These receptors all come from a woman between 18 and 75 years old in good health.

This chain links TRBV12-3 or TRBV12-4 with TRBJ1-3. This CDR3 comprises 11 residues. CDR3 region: CANRAGNTIYF.

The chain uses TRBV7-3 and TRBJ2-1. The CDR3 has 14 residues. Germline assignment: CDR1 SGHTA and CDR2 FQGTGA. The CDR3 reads CASSLTAAYNEQFF.

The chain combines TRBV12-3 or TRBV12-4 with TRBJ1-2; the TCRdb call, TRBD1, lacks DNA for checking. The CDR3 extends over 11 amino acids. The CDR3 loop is CASSLAGTHFF.